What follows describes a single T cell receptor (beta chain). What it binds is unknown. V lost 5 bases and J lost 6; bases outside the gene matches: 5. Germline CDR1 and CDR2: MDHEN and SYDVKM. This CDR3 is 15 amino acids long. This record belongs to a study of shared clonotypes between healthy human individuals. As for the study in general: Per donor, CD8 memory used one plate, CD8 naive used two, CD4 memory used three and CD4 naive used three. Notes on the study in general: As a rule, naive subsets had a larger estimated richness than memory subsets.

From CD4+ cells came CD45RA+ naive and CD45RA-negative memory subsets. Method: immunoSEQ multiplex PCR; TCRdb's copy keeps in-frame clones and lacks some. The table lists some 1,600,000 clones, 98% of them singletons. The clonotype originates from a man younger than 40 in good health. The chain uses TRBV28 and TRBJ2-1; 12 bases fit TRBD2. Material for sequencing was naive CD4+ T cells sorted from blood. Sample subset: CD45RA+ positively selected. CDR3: CASSLPSGRANEQFF. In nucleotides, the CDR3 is TGTGCCAGCAGTCTACCTAGCGGGAGGGCCAATGAGCAGTTCTTC. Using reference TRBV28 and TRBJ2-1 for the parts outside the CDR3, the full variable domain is DVKVTQSSRYLVKRTGEKVFLECVQDMDHENMFWYRQDPGLGLRLIYFSYDVKMKEKGDIPEGYSVSREKKERFSLILESASTNQTSMYLCASSLPSGRANEQFFGPGTRLTVL.